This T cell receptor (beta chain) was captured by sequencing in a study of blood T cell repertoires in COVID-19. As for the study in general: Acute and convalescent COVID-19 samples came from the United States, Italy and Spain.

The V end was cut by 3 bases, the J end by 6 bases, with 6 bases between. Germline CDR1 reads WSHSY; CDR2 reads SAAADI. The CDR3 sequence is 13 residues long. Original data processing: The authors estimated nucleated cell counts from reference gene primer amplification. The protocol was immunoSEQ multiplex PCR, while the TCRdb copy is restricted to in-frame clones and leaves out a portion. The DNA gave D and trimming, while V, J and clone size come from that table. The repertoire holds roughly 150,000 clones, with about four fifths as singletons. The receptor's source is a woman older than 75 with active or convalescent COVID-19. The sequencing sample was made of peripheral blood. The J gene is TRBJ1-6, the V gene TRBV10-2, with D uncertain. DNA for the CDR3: TGCGCCAGCAGTGAAGAGGTTAATTCACCCCTCCACTTT. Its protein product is CASSEEVNSPLHF.